This T cell receptor (beta chain) is from a study of regulatory T cells in long-lasting Graves disease. Whole-study findings and limits: Those with persistent Graves' had less TCR diversity than newly diagnosed patients.

The sample holds a few counts of this clonotype. What it binds is unknown. A read error may be the cause here, since a much bigger clone is one base away. The ends were cut back, 4 bases at V and 7 bases at J, with 8 bases in the middle. This CDR3 contains 11 residues. The germline V gene encodes CDR1 KGHSY and CDR2 FQNENV. For TCR beta, libraries came from iRepertoire HTBI primers and Arm-PCR of CDR3 regions. TCRdb reprocessed the multiplex PCR reads via MiXCR and lists one record per CDR3 protein. The table records 350,000 to 500,000 distinct CDR3 sequences, around 15% of them present only once. Documented time point: newly diagnosed GD, antithyroid drugs for less than 3 months. From RNA extracted from PBMCs, the TCR library was made. These records were also assigned to another study, of T cells in Graves' hyperthyroidism and ophthalmopathy. Per that study: Each patient was aged 18 to 65 and had newly diagnosed hyperthyroidism of under 2 months' duration. First-round RT-PCR with HTBI primers amplified the TCR CDR3 region. A model of 13 V-J pairs discriminated ophthalmopathy from stable hyperthyroidism.

The sequencing here drew on peripheral blood mononuclear cells (PBMCs), taken at new diagnosis, from a patient treated with antithyroid drugs. This receptor was identified in a woman aged 45-65 years with Graves disease. The chain recombines TRBV16 with TRBJ2-7; D is ambiguous. CDR3 loop: CASSPMGEQYF. As DNA, the CDR3 is TGTGCCAGCAGCCCGATGGGGGAGCAGTACTTC.